A single TCR beta chain is shown here with its context. Its antigen is still unknown. These data originate in a study of cytomegalovirus exposure and HLA in healthy donors. Study-level findings and limits: Among the CMV-associated chains, a few were confirmed in vitro as specific for CMV antigens.

Profiled with immunoSEQ multiplex PCR; TCRdb holds only in-frame clones, not every one. The sample holds approximately 98,000 clones, around 85% seen once. The CDR3 spans 14 residues. CDR1 is SGHDT and CDR2 is YYEEEE in the germline V gene. Trimming removed 7 bases from V and 6 bases from J, with 20 bases in between. The rearrangement joins TRBV5-6 to TRBJ2-7, with TRBD2 as a possible D gene (6 bases). Sequenced sample: PBMCs. The source of this sequence is a woman between 18 and 29 years old in good health and CMV-seronegative. CDR3 in amino acids: CASSGRDGFSEQYF. Written as DNA, the CDR3 is TGTGCCAGCTCGGGGCGGGACGGCTTTTCCGAGCAGTACTTC.